Listed here are 26 T cell receptor beta chains from one sample, sequenced in a study of blood T cell repertoires in COVID-19. Sequencing used immunoSEQ multiplex PCR; TCRdb keeps in-frame clones, though not all of them. The profile covers around 81,000 clones, with approximately 86% appearing a single time and nearly 5% taken by the ten largest. Specimen: peripheral blood. The source of these receptors is a woman at least 80 years old with acute or convalescent COVID-19.

Of note for this clone: Its ends do not fully match the called genes, so a read error is possible. The chain has TRBV19 and TRBJ2-1; TRBD2 matches at 11 bases. Germline-derived CDR1 and CDR2 are LNHDA and SQIVND (reference sequence). There are 14 residues in the CDR3. The CDR3 loop is CASRIAGGYNEQFF. CDR3 nucleotide sequence: TGTGCCAGTAGAATAGCGGGGGGGTATAATGAGCAGTTCTTC.

This clone is a singleton in its sample. This chain connects TRBV19 to TRBJ1-2; no firm D call. The CDR3 contains 12 residues. The ends were cut back, 1 base at V and 8 bases at J, with 8 bases in the middle. From germline, CDR1 is LNHDA and CDR2 SQIVND (reference sequence). CDR3 DNA sequence: TGTGCCAGTAGTATAGGGGCAGTCGGCTACACCTTC. This codes for CASSIGAVGYTF. The full variable domain, with the rest looked up from reference TRBV19 and TRBJ1-2, is DGGITQSPKYLFRKEGQNVTLSCEQNLNHDAMYWYRQDPGQGLRLIYYSQIVNDFQKGDIAEGYSVSREKKESFPLTVTSAQKNPTAFYLCASSIGAVGYTFGSGTRLTVV.

The chain couples TRBV9 to TRBJ2-1; D is uncertain. V was trimmed by 0 bases and J by 5 bases, leaving 18 bases between them. The V gene's germline CDR1 is SGDLS and CDR2 YYNGEE. The CDR3 sequence is 17 residues long. The CDR3 reads CASSVAILPTGDNEQFF. In DNA, the CDR3 is TGTGCCAGCAGCGTAGCGATTCTGCCAACTGGTGACAATGAGCAGTTCTTC.

The chain combines TRBV27 with TRBJ2-7; TRBD1 agrees at 9 bases. Per germline, CDR1 MNHEY and CDR2 SMNVEV (reference sequence). V was pared by 6 bases and J by 4 bases, with 7 bases of the junction left unmatched. This CDR3 region has 14 residues. The CDR3 nucleotides are TGTGCCAGCAGCCAACAGGGGGCGAAATACGAGCAGTACTTC. This sequence encodes CASSQQGAKYEQYF.

The chain carries TRBV24-1 and TRBJ2-3; 8 nucleotides agree with TRBD2. This CDR3 is built from 16 residues. Trimming took 1 base from V and 6 from J; bases not matched to a gene: 8. The germline V gene has CDR1 KGHDR and CDR2 SFDVKD. The CDR3 loop reads CATSDLRAGVTDTQYF. CDR3 bases: TGTGCCACCAGTGATTTAAGAGCGGGAGTAACGGATACGCAGTATTTT.

This CDR3 is CASSGTVNEETQYF. CDR3 DNA: TGCGCCAGCAGCGGGACAGTCAATGAAGAGACCCAGTACTTC. The J gene is TRBJ2-5, the V gene TRBV5-1; 7 bases map to TRBD1. This CDR3 is built from 14 residues. The germline CDR1 and CDR2 sequences are SGHRS and YFSETQ. V lost 4 bases and J lost 3; bases outside the gene matches: 6.

The chain has TRBV12-3 or TRBV12-4 and TRBJ1-2; 7 bases match TRBD1. CDR3 length: 12 residues. The V gene end was trimmed by 8 bases and the J gene end by 0 bases; junction bases not matched to a gene: 0. The CDR3 nucleotides read TGTGCCAGCGGGACAGCTAACTATGGCTACACCTTC. Its translation: CASGTANYGYTF.

This chain uses TRBV5-1 with TRBJ2-6; D unresolved. The CDR3 is made up of 14 amino acids. The germline V gene has CDR1 SGHRS and CDR2 YFSETQ. Trimming stripped 4 bases from V and 4 bases from J, with 9 bases between. CDR3 amino acids: CASSASMGANVLTF. CDR3 DNA sequence: TGCGCCAGCAGCGCTAGTATGGGGGCCAACGTCCTGACTTTC.

V and J are TRBV5-3 and TRBJ2-1; D might be TRBD2 (6 bases). TRBV5-3 qualifies as an ORF whose function is uncertain. CDR3 size: 13 residues. Trimming stripped 4 bases from V and 10 bases from J, with 15 bases between. The CDR3 reads CARSPWDSKEQFF. CDR3 nucleotide sequence: TGTGCCAGAAGCCCGTGGGACTCGAAAGAGCAGTTCTTC.

The CDR3 coding sequence is TGCGCCAGCAGCTCGGGGGAGTCTGGAAACACCATATATTTT. Encoded protein: CASSSGESGNTIYF. The rearrangement joins TRBV5-1 to TRBJ1-3, with D possibly matching TRBD1 (5 bases). The V end was cut by 3 bases, the J end by 1 base, with 8 bases between. This CDR3 has 14 amino acids. Germline V gene lookup returns CDR1 SGHRS and CDR2 YFSETQ.

The chain couples TRBV15 to TRBJ2-7; D might be TRBD1 (6 bases). Germline V gives CDR1 LNHNV, CDR2 YYDKDF (reference sequence). Trimming shortened V by 5 bases and J by 3 bases, and 11 bases separated the two germline ends. This CDR3 is built from 13 residues. In nucleotides, the CDR3 is TGTGCCACCAGCTATCGGACAGACTACGAGCAGTACTTC. The encoded protein is CATSYRTDYEQYF.

The J gene is TRBJ1-4, the V gene TRBV25-1; TRBD1 might be the D (5 bases). The germline CDR1 and CDR2 sequences are MGHDK and SYGVNS. The CDR3 length is 11 residues. The germline V and J ends were trimmed by 4 bases and 10 bases, with 7 bases remaining between them. The CDR3, as DNA: TGTGCCAGCAGTGGTGGGGCAAAACTGTTTTTT. It specifies CASSGGAKLFF.

This chain links TRBV2 with TRBJ2-7, with 7 bases that match TRBD1. The CDR3 is 13 residues long. J gave up 1 base and V 4 bases, and 1 base lay outside the gene matches. Germline V gene sequence: CDR1 SNHLY, CDR2 FYNNEI. CDR3 bases: TGTGCCAGCAGTGGGGGACAGTCCTACGAGCAGTACTTC. It translates to CASSGGQSYEQYF.

J is TRBJ2-1 and V is TRBV18, with 10 bases lining up with TRBD2. Germline trimming cut 4 bases from V and 5 bases from J; bases unmatched to any gene: 8. Germline assignment: CDR1 KGHSH and CDR2 LQKENI. The CDR3 is 16 residues long. The CDR3 DNA reads as TGTGCCAGCTCACTTCGAAGCGGGGGGGCCGACAATGAGCAGTTCTTC. As protein: CASSLRSGGADNEQFF.

The chain couples TRBV2 to TRBJ2-3; 7 nucleotides align to TRBD2. After removal of 6 bases from V and 2 bases from J, the junction contained 5 bases not matched to a gene. The length of the CDR3 is 14 residues. Germline CDR1 SNHLY, CDR2 FYNNEI. The CDR3 nucleotides read TGTGCCAGCAGAGCGGGACTCTCCACAGATACGCAGTATTTT. This sequence encodes CASRAGLSTDTQYF. The full variable domain, in which reference TRBV2 and TRBJ2-3 provide the parts outside the CDR3, is EPEVTQTPSHQVTQMGQEVILRCVPISNHLYFYWYRQILGQKVEFLVSFYNNEISEKSEIFDDQFSVERPDGSNFTLKIRSTKLEDSAMYFCASRAGLSTDTQYFGPGTRLTVL.

The chain employs TRBV3-1 (or the pseudogene TRBV3-2) and TRBJ2-7, with 10 bases fitting TRBD2. J lost 9 bases, V lost 2 bases, and 7 bases had no gene match. Germline V gives CDR1 LGHDT, CDR2 YNNKEL (reference sequence). The CDR3 totals 14 residues. CDR3 DNA sequence: TGTGCCAGCAGCCAACGGCTAGCGGGAGAGGGGCAGTACTTC. Amino acid sequence: CASSQRLAGEGQYF.

The CDR3 DNA is TGTGCCAGCAGCTTAGGGACAGGGTTGGGCACTGAAGCTTTCTTT. Its protein product is CASSLGTGLGTEAFF. The J gene is TRBJ1-1, the V gene TRBV7-9, with 8 bases lining up with TRBD1. The germline V gene encodes CDR1 SEHNR and CDR2 FQNEAQ (reference sequence). The CDR3 is made up of 15 amino acids. The trim removed 1 base at V and 4 bases at J, leaving 5 bases unmatched.

The V call is TRBV9, the J call TRBJ2-2; D gene unclear. The CDR3 runs to 13 residues. Germline-derived CDR1 and CDR2 are SGDLS and YYNGEE. Trimming pared 2 bases from V and 6 bases from J, leaving 8 bases between. The DNA of the CDR3 is TGTGCCAGCAGCGTGCCTAGTGCCGGGGAGCTGTTTTTT. Its translation is CASSVPSAGELFF.

The gene calls are TRBV3-1 (or the pseudogene TRBV3-2) and TRBJ2-2; 8 nucleotides align to TRBD2. V lost 4 bases, J lost 0 bases, and 13 bases stayed unmatched. Germline CDR1 LGHDT, CDR2 YNNKEL (reference sequence). This CDR3 has 19 amino acids. CDR3 DNA sequence: TGTGCCAGCAGCCGAAAGGCGCTGGCGGGAGGAGCGAACACCGGGGAGCTGTTTTTT. Its translation is CASSRKALAGGANTGELFF.

The J gene is TRBJ2-1, the V gene TRBV6-2 or TRBV6-3, with D perhaps matching TRBD1 (6 bases). The CDR3 length is 14 residues. V gave up 0 bases and J gave up 9 bases, with 12 bases separating them. Germline CDR1 MNHEY, CDR2 SVGEGT. The CDR3 here is CASSYSTPTGEQFF. The CDR3 DNA follows: TGTGCCAGCAGTTACTCCACCCCGACAGGTGAGCAGTTCTTC.

The CDR3 loop reads CASSRNGGAFSYNEQFF. As DNA, the CDR3 is TGTGCCAGCAGCCGTAATGGGGGGGCGTTCTCCTACAATGAGCAGTTCTTC. J is TRBJ2-1 and V is TRBV7-2; maybe TRBD2 (7 bases). The germline V gene has CDR1 SGHTA and CDR2 FQGNSA. The length of the CDR3 is 17 residues. Deletions cut 5 bases from V and 0 bases from J, with 17 bases between. Using reference TRBV7-2 and TRBJ2-1 for the parts outside the CDR3, the full variable domain is GAGVSQSPSNKVTEKGKDVELRCDPISGHTALYWYRQSLGQGLEFLIYFQGNSAPDKSGLPSDRFSAERTGGSVSTLTIQRTQQEDSAVYLCASSRNGGAFSYNEQFFGPGTRLTVL.

The gene calls are TRBV5-1 and TRBJ2-1; 9 nucleotides agree with TRBD2. The CDR3 consists of 14 residues. With V trimmed by 0 bases and J by 6 bases, 1 base remained unmatched. CDR1 and CDR2 from the germline V gene are SGHRS and YFSETQ. CDR3 nucleotides: TGCGCCAGCAGCTTGGTAGCGGGAGCCAATGAGCAGTTCTTC. It translates to CASSLVAGANEQFF. Filled out from reference TRBV5-1 and TRBJ2-1, the complete variable domain reads KAGVTQTPRYLIKTRGQQVTLSCSPISGHRSVSWYQQTPGQGLQFLFEYFSETQRNKGNFPGRFSGRQFSNSRSEMNVSTLELGDSALYLCASSLVAGANEQFFGPGTRLTVL.

This rearrangement joins TRBV14 to TRBJ1-1; 11 bases are shared with TRBD1. V trimming: 2 bases; J trimming: 1 base; junction bases outside the gene matches: 9. CDR3 length: 18 residues. Germline-derived CDR1 and CDR2 are SGHDN and FVKESK. CDR3 loop: CASSQLLGQGAGNTEAFF. The CDR3 DNA follows: TGTGCCAGCAGCCAACTTCTTGGACAGGGGGCGGGGAACACTGAAGCTTTCTTT.

The chain is built from TRBV9 and TRBJ2-2; the match to TRBD1 covers 7 bases. The V and J ends lost 8 bases and 4 bases, in that order; junction bases with no gene match: 17. Germline assignment: CDR1 SGDLS and CDR2 YYNGEE. The CDR3 consists of 17 residues. The CDR3 coding sequence is TGTGCCAGTCGTTTGGGTCCCGGGACAGAGAGCACCGGGGAGCTGTTTTTT. As protein: CASRLGPGTESTGELFF.

The CDR3: CASSSGGSGNYGYTF. The CDR3 DNA is TGCGCCAGCAGCTCTGGCGGGTCGGGGAACTATGGCTACACCTTC. J is TRBJ1-2 and V is TRBV5-1, with D hard to call. Per the germline V gene, CDR1 is SGHRS and CDR2 is YFSETQ. This CDR3 has 15 amino acids. V lost 3 bases and J 2 bases, leaving 14 bases between the germline ends.

The V gene is TRBV11-2, the J gene TRBJ2-5; 12 bases line up with TRBD2. Trimming at V came to 1 base and at J to 5 bases, leaving 11 bases not matched to a gene. Germline assignment: CDR1 SGHAT and CDR2 FQNNGV. The CDR3 contains 18 residues. The DNA for the CDR3 is TGTGCCAGCAGCTTAGGTGCACTAGCGGGGGGCAATGGTGAGACCCAGTACTTC. Translation gives CASSLGALAGGNGETQYF. The full variable domain, with the rest looked up from reference TRBV11-2 and TRBJ2-5, is EAGVAQSPRYKIIEKRQSVAFWCNPISGHATLYWYQQILGQGPKLLIQFQNNGVVDDSQLPKDRFSAERLKGVDSTLKIQPAKLEDSAVYLCASSLGALAGGNGETQYFGPGTRLLVL.